This T cell receptor beta chain stems from a study of blood T cell repertoires in COVID-19. Study-wide background: Donors in the United States, Italy and Spain gave samples during acute or convalescent COVID-19. In each case, the material was cDNA or gDNA derived from T cells, B-cell-depleted T cells, or PBMCs.

Original processing notes: Estimation of nucleated cell counts was performed using reference gene primer amplification. The method was immunoSEQ multiplex PCR; TCRdb's version includes in-frame clones alone and lacks a portion of them. D and trimming come from the DNA, and the V and J calls and clone size come from that table. Of 150,000 to 200,000 clones listed, more than 75% are singletons. After removal of 7 bases from V and 0 bases from J, the junction contained 3 bases not matched to a gene. Germline V gene lookup returns CDR1 SGHTS and CDR2 YDEGEE. This CDR3 is 14 amino acids long. Sequencing was performed on peripheral blood. This chain links TRBV5-8 with TRBJ1-5, with 8 bases lining up with TRBD1. This clonotype was sampled from a man between 65 and 85 years old with acute or convalescent COVID-19. CDR3 DNA sequence: TGTGCCAGCGGACAGGGCTATAGCAATCAGCCCCAGCATTTT. It translates to CASGQGYSNQPQHF.